One and the same sample provided the 4 T cell receptor beta chains below, sequenced in a study of blood T cell repertoires in COVID-19. The table came from immunoSEQ multiplex PCR; TCRdb's copy has only in-frame clones and leaves some out. The sample holds about 400,000 clones; roughly 89% are singletons and the top ten take 1.5% to 2%. The sequenced sample was PBMCs or T cells enriched from blood (not recorded which). These receptor sequences come from a woman aged 30 to 39 who had recovered from COVID-19.

This clone has only one observation. This sequence joins TRBV24-1 and TRBJ2-2, with TRBD2 as a possible D gene (6 bases). Germline V lookup: CDR1 KGHDR, CDR2 SFDVKD. The germline V and J ends were trimmed by 0 bases and 6 bases, with 7 bases remaining between them. The CDR3 has 14 residues. CDR3 nucleotides: TGTGCCACCAGTGATTTGGGAGGGGCCGGGGAGCTGTTTTTT. Protein product: CATSDLGGAGELFF.

The rearrangement links TRBV6-5 to TRBJ2-7; TRBD2 matches 9 bases. The CDR3 extends over 13 amino acids. J was trimmed by 7 bases and V by 9 bases; bases with no gene match: 10. Germline CDR1 reads MNHEY; CDR2 reads SVGAGI. This chain's CDR3 is CASAGTSIWEQYF. For the CDR3, the DNA is TGTGCCAGTGCCGGGACTAGCATATGGGAGCAGTACTTC.

The J gene is TRBJ1-1, the V gene TRBV6-1; weak D call: TRBD1 (5 bases). The CDR3 spans 11 residues. Trimming took off 1 base at V and 11 bases at J, with 8 bases between the two ends. Germline V lookup: CDR1 MNHNS, CDR2 SASEGT. DNA for the CDR3: TGTGCCAGCAGTGAAGACAGGAAGGCTTTCTTT. Amino acids: CASSEDRKAFF.

V and J are TRBV4-3 and TRBJ2-3, with TRBD2 identical over 14 bases. V dropped 1 base and J dropped 7; count of bases not matched to a gene: 13. Germline V lookup: CDR1 LGHNA, CDR2 YSLEER. The CDR3 covers 19 residues. The CDR3 region has the DNA TGCGCCAGCAGCCAAGTTGGGACGGGTTGGACTAGCGGGGGGAATACGCAGTATTTT. This sequence encodes CASSQVGTGWTSGGNTQYF.